This T cell receptor (beta chain) derives from a study of T cells in Graves' hyperthyroidism and ophthalmopathy. Lactation, pregnancy, other autoimmune disease or uncontrolled infection excluded patients. Clinical symptoms, serum thyroxine and TRAb, thyroid ultrasound and orbital computed tomography together formed the diagnostic basis. The CDR3 spans 13 residues. Germline-derived CDR1 and CDR2 are LGHNT and FRNRAP. V was shortened by 5 bases and J by 3 bases, with 11 bases between the two germline ends. Amplification of TCR beta CDR3 regions used RNA as the template. The TCR CDR3 first-round RT-PCR relied on the HTBI primer set. One entry per CDR3 protein, called by TCRdb with MiXCR from the multiplex PCR reads. In the table there are about 600,000 distinct CDR3 sequences, around 14% of which are singletons. Regarding the study as a whole: Blood also showed most of the thyroid clonotypes that were expanded above 0.001. From stable hyperthyroidism, ophthalmopathy was set apart by a 13 V-J model.

As regards this clonotype: Its cognate antigen is unknown.

The sample comprised blood. The source is a woman aged 18-35 years with Graves' ophthalmopathy. The V and J genes are TRBV12-5 and TRBJ2-7; the D call may be TRBD1 or TRBD2 (5 bases each). The CDR3 sequence is CASGARDGYEQYF. The CDR3 nucleotides read TGTGCTAGTGGTGCCCGGGACGGCTACGAGCAGTACTTC.